This TCR beta chain appears in the sequencing data of a study of blood T cell repertoires in COVID-19. Overall study: PBMCs, B-cell-depleted T cells, or T cells provided the cDNA or gDNA that made up the material.

The CDR3 loop spans 13 amino acids. Germline V gives CDR1 GTSNPN, CDR2 SVGIG (reference sequence). Trimming removed 3 bases from V and 7 bases from J, with 10 bases in between. In the source study's methods: Reference gene primer amplification yielded estimated nucleated cell counts. Assay used: immunoSEQ multiplex PCR; TCRdb lists only in-frame clones, some missing. For V, J and clone size, that table is used; D and trimming come from the DNA. The data hold 400,000 or so clones, with around 87% observed a single time. The sequence was collected from a human donor in a cohort sampled during active COVID-19. Sequences were obtained from peripheral blood. The V and J genes are TRBV30 and TRBJ1-6, with D uncertain. This chain's CDR3 is CAWRRRENSPLHF. The CDR3, as DNA: TGTGCCTGGAGAAGGAGAGAGAATTCACCCCTCCACTTT.